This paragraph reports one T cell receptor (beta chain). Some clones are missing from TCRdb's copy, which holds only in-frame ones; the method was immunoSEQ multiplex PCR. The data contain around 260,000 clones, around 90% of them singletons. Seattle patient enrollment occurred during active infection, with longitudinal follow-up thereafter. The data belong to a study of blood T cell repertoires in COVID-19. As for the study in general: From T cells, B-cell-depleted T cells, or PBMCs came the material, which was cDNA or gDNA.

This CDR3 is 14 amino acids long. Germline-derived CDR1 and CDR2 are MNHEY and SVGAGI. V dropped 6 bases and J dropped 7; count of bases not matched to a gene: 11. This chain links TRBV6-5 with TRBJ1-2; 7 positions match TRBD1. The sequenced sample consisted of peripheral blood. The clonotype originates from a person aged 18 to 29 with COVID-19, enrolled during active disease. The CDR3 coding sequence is TGTGCCAGCAGCACTTCCGGGACAGCTGTTGGCTACACCTTC. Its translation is CASSTSGTAVGYTF.